The clone carrying this TCR beta chain appeared a few times. The antigen is not known. The CDR3 sequence is 13 residues long. The germline gives CDR1 SGHTA, CDR2 FQGTGA. V lost 5 bases to trimming and J lost 3 bases, with 11 bases between them. These data are taken from a study of T cell responses to AZD1222 COVID-19 vaccine. General study points: Elevations in Spike-specific TCR breadth and depth followed administration of two AZD1222 doses. The donor group comprised mostly white British people and more females; the analysis possibly underestimated clonal diversity.

Here immunoSEQ multiplex PCR was the method, and the copy in TCRdb shows in-frame clones only, minus some. The sample gives some 130,000 clones, 88% of which show up once; around 20% is in the top ten. The chain employs TRBV7-3 and TRBJ2-7; perhaps TRBD1 as D (6 bases). The clonotype was recovered from an adult in good health. Sample: peripheral blood, taken on day 0 of MenACWY control vaccination. The CDR3 loop is CASSRDNSYEQYF. CDR3 coding DNA: TGTGCCAGCAGCAGGGACAATAGCTACGAGCAGTACTTC.